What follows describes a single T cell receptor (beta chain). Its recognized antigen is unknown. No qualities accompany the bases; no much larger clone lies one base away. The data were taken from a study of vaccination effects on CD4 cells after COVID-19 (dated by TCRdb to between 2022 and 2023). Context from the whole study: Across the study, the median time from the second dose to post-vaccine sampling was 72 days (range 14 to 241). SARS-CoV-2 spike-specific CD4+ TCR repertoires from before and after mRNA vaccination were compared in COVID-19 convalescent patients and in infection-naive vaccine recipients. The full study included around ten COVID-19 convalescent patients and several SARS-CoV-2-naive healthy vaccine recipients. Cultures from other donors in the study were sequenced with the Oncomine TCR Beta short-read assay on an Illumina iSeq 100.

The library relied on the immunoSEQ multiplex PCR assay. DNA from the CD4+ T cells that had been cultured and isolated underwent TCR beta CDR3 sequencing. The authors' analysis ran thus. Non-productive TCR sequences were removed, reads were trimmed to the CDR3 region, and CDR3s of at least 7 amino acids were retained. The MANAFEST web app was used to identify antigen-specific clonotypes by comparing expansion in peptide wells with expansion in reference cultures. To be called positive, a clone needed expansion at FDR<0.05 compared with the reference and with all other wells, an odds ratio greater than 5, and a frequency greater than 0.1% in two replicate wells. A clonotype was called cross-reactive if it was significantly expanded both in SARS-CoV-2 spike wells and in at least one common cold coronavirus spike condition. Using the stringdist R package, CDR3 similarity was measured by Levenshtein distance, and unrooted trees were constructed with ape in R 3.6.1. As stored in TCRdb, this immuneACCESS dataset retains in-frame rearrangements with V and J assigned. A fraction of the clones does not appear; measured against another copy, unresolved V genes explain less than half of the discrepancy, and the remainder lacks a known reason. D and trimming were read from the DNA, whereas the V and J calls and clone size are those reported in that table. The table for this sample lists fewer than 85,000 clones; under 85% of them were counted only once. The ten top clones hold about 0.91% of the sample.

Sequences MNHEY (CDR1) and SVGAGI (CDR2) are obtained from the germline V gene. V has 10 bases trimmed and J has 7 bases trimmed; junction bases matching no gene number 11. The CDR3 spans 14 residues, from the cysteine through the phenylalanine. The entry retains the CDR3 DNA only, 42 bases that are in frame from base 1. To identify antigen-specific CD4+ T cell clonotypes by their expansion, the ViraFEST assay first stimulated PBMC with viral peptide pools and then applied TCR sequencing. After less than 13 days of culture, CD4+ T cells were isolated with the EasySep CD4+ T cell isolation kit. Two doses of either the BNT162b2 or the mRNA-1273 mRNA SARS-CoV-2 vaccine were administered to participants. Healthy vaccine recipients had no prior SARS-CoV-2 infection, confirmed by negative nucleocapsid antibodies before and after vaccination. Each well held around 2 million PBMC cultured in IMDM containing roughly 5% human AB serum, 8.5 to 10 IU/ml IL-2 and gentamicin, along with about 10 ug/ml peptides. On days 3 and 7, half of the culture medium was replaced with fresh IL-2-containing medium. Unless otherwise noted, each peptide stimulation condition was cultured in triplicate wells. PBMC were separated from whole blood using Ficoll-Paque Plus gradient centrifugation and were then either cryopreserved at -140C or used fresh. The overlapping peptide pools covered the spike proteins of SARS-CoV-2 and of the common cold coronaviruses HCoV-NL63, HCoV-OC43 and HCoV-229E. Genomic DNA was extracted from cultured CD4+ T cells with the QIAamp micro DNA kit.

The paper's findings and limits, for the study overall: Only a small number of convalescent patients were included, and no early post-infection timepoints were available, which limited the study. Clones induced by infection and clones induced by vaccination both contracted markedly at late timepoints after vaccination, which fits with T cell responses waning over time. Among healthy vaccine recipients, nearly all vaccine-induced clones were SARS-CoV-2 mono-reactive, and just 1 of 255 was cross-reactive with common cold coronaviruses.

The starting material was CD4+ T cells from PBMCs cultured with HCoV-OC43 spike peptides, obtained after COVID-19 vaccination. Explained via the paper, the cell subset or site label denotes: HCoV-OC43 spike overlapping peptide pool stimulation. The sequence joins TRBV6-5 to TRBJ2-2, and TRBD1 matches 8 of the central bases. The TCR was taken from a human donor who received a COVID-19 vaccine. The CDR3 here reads CATPSWTGIGELFF. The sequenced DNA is TGTGCCACCCCGTCGTGGACAGGGATCGGGGAGCTGTTTTTT.